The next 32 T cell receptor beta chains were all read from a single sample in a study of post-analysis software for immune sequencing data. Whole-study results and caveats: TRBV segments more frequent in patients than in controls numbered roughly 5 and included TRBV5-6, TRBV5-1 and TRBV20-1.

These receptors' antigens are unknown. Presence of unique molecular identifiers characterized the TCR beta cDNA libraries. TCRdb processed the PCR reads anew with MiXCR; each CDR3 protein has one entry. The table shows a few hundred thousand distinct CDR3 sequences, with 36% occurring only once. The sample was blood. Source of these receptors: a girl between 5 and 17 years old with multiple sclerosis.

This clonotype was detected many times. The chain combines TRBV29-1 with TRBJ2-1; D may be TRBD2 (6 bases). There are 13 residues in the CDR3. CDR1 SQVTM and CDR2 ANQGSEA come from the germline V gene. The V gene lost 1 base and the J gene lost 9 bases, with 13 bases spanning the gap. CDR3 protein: CSVEAPGLFEQFF. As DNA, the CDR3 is TGCAGCGTTGAAGCCCCGGGACTTTTTGAGCAGTTCTTC.

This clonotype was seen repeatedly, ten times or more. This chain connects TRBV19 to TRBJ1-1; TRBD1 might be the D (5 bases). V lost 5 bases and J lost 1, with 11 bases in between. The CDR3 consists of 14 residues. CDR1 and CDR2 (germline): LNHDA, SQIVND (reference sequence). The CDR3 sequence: CASSLRQKNTEAFF. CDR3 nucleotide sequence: TGTGCCAGTAGTCTGCGACAGAAGAACACTGAAGCTTTCTTT.

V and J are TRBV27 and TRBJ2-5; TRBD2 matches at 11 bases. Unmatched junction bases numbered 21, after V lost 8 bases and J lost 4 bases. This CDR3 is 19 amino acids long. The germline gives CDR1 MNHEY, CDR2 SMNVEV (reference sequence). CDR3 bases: TGTGCCAGCGCCCCCCGATCAGTAGTCCTAGCGGGAGGCGGAGAGACCCAGTACTTC. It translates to CASAPRSVVLAGGGETQYF.

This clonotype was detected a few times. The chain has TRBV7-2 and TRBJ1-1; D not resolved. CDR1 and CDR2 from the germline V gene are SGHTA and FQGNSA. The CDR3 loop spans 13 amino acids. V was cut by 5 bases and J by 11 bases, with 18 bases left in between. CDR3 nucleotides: TGTGCCAGCAGCCTTCGGTCCTCCAGAGGGGCTTTCTTT. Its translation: CASSLRSSRGAFF.

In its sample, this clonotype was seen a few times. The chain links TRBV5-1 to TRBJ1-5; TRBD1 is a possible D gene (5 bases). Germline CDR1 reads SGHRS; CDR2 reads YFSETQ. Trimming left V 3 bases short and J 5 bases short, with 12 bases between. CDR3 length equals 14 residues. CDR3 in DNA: TGCGCCAGCAGCTGTGACAGTCCCGATCAGCCCCAGCATTTT. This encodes CASSCDSPDQPQHF.

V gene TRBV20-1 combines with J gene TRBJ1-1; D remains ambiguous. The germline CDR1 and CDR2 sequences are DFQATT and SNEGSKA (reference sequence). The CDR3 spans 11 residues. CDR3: CRGGDGLKAFF. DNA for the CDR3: TGCAGGGGAGGAGACGGCCTTAAAGCTTTCTTT.

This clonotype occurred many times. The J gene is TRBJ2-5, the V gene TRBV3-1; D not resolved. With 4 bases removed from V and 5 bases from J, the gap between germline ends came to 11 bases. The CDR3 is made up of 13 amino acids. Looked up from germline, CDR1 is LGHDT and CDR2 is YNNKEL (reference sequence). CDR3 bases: TGTGCCAGCAGCCCGGGTAGGCCGGAGACCCAGTACTTC. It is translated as CASSPGRPETQYF.

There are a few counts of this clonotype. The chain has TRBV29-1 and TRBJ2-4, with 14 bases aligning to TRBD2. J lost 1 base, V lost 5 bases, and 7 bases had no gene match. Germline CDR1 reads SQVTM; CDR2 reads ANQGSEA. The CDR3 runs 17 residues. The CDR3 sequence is CSVKGTSGGGAKNIQYF. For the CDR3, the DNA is TGCAGCGTTAAAGGGACTAGCGGGGGAGGGGCCAAAAACATTCAGTACTTC.

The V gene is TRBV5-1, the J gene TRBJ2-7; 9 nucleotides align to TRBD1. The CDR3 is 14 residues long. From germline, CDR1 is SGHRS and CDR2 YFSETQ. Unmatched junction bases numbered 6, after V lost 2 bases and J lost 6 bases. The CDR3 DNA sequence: TGCGCCAGCAGCTTAGGACAGGGGAAGGGCGAGCAGTACTTC. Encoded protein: CASSLGQGKGEQYF.

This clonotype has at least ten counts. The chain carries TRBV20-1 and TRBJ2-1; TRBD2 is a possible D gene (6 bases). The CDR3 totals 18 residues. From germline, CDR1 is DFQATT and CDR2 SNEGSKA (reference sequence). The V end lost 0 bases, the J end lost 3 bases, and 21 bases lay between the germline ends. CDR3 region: CSARDRPPGSGDYNEQFF. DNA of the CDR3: TGCAGTGCTAGAGACCGGCCGCCAGGTAGCGGAGACTACAATGAGCAGTTCTTC.

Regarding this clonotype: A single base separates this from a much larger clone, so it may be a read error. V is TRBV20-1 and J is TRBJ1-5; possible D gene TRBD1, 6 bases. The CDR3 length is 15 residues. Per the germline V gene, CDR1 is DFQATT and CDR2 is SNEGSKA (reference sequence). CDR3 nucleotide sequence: TGCAGTACTAGATCCGACAGGTTAGGATTCCAGCCCCAGCATTTT. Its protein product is CSTRSDRLGFQPQHF.

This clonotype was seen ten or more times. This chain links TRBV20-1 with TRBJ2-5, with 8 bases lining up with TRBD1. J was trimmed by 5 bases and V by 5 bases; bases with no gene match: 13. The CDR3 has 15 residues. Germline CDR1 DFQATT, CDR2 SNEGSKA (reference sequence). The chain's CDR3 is CSADSHDRGRETQYF. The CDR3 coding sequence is TGCAGTGCTGACTCACACGACAGGGGCAGGGAGACCCAGTACTTC.

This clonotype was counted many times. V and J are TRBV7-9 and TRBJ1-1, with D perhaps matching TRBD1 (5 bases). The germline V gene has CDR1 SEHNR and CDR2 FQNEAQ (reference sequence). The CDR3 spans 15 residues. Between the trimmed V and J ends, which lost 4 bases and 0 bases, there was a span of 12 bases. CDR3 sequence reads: CASSYSGAMNTEAFF. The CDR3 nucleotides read TGTGCCAGCAGCTACTCCGGGGCTATGAACACTGAAGCTTTCTTT.

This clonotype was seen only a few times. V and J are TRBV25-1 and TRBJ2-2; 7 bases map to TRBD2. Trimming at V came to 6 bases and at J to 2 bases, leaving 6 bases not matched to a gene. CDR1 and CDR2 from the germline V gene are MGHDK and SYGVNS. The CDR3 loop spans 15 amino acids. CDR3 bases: TGTGCCAGCAGGGGGGGGATAGCCAACACCGGGGAGCTGTTTTTT. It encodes CASRGGIANTGELFF. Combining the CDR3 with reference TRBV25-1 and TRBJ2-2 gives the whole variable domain EADIYQTPRYLVIGTGKKITLECSQTMGHDKMYWYQQDPGMELHLIHYSYGVNSTEKGDLSSESTVSRIRTEHFPLTLESARPSHTSQYLCASRGGIANTGELFFGEGSRLTVL.

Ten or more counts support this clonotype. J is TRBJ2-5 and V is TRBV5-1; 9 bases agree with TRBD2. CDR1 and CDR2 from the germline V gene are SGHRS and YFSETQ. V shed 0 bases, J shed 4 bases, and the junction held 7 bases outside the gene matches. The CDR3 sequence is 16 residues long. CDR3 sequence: CASSLVLAGPRETQYF. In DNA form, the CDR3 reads TGCGCCAGCAGCTTGGTGCTAGCGGGGCCCCGAGAGACCCAGTACTTC.

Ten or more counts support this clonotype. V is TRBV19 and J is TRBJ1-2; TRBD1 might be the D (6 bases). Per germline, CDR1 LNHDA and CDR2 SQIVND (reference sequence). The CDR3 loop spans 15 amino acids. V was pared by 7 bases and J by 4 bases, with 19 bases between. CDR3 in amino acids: CASTPLVHRAYGYTF. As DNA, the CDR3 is TGTGCCAGTACCCCTCTGGTACACAGGGCCTATGGCTACACCTTC.

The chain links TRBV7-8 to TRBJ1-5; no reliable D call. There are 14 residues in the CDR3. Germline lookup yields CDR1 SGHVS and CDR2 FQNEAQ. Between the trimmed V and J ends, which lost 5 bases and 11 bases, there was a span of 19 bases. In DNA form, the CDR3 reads TGTGCCAGCAGCCGCGATTATCCCGTCCAGGCCCAGCATTTT. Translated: CASSRDYPVQAQHF.

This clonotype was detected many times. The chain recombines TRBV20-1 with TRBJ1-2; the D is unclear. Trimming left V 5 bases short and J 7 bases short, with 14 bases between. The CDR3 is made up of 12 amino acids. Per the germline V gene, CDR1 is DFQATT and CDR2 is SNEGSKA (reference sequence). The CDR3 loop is CSARPGAGGYTF. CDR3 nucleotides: TGCAGTGCTCGTCCTGGAGCAGGTGGCTACACCTTC.

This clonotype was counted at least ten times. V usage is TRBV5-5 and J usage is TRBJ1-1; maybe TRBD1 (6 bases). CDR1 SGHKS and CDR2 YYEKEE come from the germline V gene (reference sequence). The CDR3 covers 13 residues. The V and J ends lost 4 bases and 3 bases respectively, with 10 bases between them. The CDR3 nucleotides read TGTGCCAGCAGCCGAACAGGGCACACTGAAGCTTTCTTT. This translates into CASSRTGHTEAFF.

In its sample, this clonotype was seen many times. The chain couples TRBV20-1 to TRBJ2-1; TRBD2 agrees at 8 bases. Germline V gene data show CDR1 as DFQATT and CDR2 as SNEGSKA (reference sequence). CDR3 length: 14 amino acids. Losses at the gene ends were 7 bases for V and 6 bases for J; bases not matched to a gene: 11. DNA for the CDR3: TGCAGTGTGCCGGTTGGGACTAGAATCAATGAGCAGTTCTTC. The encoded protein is CSVPVGTRINEQFF.

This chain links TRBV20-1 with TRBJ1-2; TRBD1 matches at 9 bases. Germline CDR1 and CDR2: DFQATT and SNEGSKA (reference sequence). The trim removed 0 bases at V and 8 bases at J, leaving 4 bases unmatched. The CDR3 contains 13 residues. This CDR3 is CSARDGTGSGYTF. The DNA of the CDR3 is TGCAGTGCTAGAGACGGGACAGGGAGCGGCTACACCTTC.

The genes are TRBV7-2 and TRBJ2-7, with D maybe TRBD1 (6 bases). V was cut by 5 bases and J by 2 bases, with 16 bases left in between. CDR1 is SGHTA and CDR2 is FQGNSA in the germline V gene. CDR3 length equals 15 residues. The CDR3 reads CASSADGTRTYEQYF. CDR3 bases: TGTGCCAGCAGCGCAGACGGGACACGGACCTACGAGCAGTACTTC.

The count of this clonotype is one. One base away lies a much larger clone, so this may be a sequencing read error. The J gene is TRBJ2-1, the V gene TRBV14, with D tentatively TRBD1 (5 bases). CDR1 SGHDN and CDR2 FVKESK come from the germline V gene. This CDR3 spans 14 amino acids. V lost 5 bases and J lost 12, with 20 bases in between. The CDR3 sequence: CASSTDRTRSLQFF. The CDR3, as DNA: TGTGCCAGCAGCACCGACAGAACAAGGAGTTTGCAGTTCTTC.

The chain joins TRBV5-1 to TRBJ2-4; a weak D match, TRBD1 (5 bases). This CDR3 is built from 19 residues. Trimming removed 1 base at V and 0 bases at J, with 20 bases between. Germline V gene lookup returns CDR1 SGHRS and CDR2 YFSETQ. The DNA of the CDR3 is TGCGCCAGCAGCTTGATCCCCCGGCAGGGTCCCATAGCCAAAAACATTCAGTACTTC. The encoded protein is CASSLIPRQGPIAKNIQYF. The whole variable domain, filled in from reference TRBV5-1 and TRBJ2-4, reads KAGVTQTPRYLIKTRGQQVTLSCSPISGHRSVSWYQQTPGQGLQFLFEYFSETQRNKGNFPGRFSGRQFSNSRSEMNVSTLELGDSALYLCASSLIPRQGPIAKNIQYFGAGTRLSVL.

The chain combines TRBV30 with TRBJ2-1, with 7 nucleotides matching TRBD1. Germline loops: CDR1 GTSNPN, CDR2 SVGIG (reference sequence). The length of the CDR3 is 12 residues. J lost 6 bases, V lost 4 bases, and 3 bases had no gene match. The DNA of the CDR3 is TGTGCCTGGACTCAGGGGGTCAATGAGCAGTTCTTC. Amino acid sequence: CAWTQGVNEQFF.

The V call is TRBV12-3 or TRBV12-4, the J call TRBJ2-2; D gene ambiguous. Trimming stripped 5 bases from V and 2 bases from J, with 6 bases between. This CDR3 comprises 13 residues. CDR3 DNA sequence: TGTGCCAGCAGTCAAGGAAACACCGGGGAGCTGTTTTTT. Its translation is CASSQGNTGELFF.

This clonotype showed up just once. CDR3 nucleotide sequence: TGTGCCAGTAGTAGGGAAACCTCAGCGGGAGGGAAGGCGTATGAGCAGTACTTC. Residues: CASSRETSAGGKAYEQYF. This chain joins TRBV19 and TRBJ2-5; TRBD2 matches at 10 bases. The CDR3 spans 18 residues. CDR1 is LNHDA, CDR2 SQIVND, per germline (reference sequence). Trimming took 4 bases from V and 11 from J; bases not matched to a gene: 22.

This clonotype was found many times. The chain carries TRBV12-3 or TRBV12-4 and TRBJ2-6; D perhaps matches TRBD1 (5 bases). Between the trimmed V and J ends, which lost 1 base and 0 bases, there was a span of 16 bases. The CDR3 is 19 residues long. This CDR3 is CASSLGTRQGFSGANVLTF. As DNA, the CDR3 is TGTGCCAGCAGTTTAGGGACACGCCAAGGATTCTCTGGGGCCAACGTCCTGACTTTC.

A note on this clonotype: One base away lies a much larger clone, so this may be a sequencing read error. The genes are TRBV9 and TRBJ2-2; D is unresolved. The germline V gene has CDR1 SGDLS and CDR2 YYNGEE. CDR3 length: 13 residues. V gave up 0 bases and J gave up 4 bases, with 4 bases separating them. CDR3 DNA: TGTGCCAGCAGCGTAGAGGTCACCGGGGAGCTGTTTTTT. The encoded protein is CASSVEVTGELFF.

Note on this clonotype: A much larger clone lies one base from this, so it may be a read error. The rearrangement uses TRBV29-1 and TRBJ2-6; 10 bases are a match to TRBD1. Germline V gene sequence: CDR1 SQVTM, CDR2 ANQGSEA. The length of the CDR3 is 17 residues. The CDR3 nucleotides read TGCAGCGTTGACTTGGGACAGGGGCGCTCTGGGGCCAACGTCCGGACTTTC. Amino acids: CSVDLGQGRSGANVRTF.

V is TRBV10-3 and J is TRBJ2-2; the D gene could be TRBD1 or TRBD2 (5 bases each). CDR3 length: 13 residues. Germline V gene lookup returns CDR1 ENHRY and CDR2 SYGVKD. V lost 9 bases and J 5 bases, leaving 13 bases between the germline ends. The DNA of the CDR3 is TGTGCCATGGGACGTGGAGAAACCGGGGAGCTGTTTTTT. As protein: CAMGRGETGELFF.

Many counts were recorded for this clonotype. CDR3 bases: TGTGCCAGCAGCCCCGGGGGCGGGGGCACTCTCTACGAGCAGTACTTC. As protein: CASSPGGGGTLYEQYF. V and J are TRBV7-9 and TRBJ2-7, with D tentatively TRBD2 (7 bases). CDR3 length: 16 amino acids. Trimming took off 5 bases at V and 3 bases at J, with 20 bases between the two ends. Germline V gives CDR1 SEHNR, CDR2 FQNEAQ (reference sequence). Full variable domain (missing parts from reference TRBV7-9 and TRBJ2-7): DTGVSQNPRHKITKRGQNVTFRCDPISEHNRLYWYRQTLGQGPEFLTYFQNEAQLEKSRLLSDRFSAERPKGSFSTLEIQRTEQGDSAMYLCASSPGGGGTLYEQYFGPGTRLTVT.